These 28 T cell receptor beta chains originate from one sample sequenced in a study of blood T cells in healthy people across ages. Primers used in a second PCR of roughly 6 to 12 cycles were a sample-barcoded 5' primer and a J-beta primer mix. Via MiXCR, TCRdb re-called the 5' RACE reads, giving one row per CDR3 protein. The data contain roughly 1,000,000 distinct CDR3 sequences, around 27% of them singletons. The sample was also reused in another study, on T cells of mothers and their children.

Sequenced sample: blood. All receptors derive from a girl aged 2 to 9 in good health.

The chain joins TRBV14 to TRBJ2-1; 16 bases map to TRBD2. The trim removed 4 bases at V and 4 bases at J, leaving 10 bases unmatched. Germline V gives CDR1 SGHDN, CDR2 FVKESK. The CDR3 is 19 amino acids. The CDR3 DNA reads TGTGCCAGCAGCCCGATAGGGACTAGCGGGGGGGCTTTGTACAATGAGCAGTTCTTC. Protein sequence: CASSPIGTSGGALYNEQFF.

CDR3 sequence (DNA): TGTGCCAGCAGCTTAGTTACAGGGGGCATCAGCCAAGAGACCCAGTACTTC. It yields the protein CASSLVTGGISQETQYF. The chain links TRBV11-2 to TRBJ2-5, with 9 bases matching TRBD1. The trim removed 1 base at V and 1 base at J, leaving 7 bases unmatched. This CDR3 has 17 amino acids. Germline assignment: CDR1 SGHAT and CDR2 FQNNGV.

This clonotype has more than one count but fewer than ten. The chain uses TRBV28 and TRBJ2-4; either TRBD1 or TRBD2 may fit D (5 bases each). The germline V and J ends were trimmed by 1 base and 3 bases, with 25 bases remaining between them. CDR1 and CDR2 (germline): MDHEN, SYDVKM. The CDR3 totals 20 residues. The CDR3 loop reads CASSLLVAKIEGDGKNIQYF. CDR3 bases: TGTGCCAGCAGTTTATTGGTAGCTAAGATAGAAGGGGACGGCAAAAACATTCAGTACTTC.

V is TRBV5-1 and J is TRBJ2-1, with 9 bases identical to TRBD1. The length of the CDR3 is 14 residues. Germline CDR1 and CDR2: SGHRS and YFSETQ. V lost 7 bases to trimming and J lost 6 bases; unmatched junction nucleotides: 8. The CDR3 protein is CASQSQGAGNEQFF. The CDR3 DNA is TGCGCCAGCCAATCACAGGGGGCGGGCAATGAGCAGTTCTTC.

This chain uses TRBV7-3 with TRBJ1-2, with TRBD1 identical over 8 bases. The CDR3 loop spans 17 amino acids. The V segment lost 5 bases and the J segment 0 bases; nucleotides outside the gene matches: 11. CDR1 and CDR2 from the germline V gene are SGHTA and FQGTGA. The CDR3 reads CASSPGTGGHPNYGYTF. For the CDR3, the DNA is TGTGCCAGCAGCCCCGGGACAGGAGGTCATCCTAACTATGGCTACACCTTC.

Here the CDR3 DNA reads TGTGCCAGCAGCCCGGGACTCCTTAAAGATACGCAGTATTTT. It encodes CASSPGLLKDTQYF. The genes are TRBV5-6 and TRBJ2-3; maybe TRBD2 (6 bases). The CDR3 is made up of 14 amino acids. Germline V lookup: CDR1 SGHDT, CDR2 YYEEEE. Trimming pared 4 bases from V and 5 bases from J, leaving 14 bases between.

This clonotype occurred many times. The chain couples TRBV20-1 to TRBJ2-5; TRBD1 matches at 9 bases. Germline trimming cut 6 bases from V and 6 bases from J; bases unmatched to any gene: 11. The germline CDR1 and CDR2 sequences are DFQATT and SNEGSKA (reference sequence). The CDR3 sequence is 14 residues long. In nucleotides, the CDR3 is TGCAGTGCCGAGCCTGGGGACAGGGTCAAGACCCAGTACTTC. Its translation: CSAEPGDRVKTQYF.

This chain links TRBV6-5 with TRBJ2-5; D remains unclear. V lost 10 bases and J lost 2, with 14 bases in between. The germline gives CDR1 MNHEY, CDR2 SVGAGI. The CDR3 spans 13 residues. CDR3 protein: CATGSELQETQYF. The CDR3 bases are TGTGCCACCGGTTCTGAGCTTCAAGAGACCCAGTACTTC.

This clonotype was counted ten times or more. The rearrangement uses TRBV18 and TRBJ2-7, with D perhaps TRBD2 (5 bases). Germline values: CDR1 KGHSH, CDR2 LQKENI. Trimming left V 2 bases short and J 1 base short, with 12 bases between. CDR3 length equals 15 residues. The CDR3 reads CASSPEPGMSYEQYF. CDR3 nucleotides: TGTGCCAGCTCACCAGAACCGGGAATGTCCTACGAGCAGTACTTC.

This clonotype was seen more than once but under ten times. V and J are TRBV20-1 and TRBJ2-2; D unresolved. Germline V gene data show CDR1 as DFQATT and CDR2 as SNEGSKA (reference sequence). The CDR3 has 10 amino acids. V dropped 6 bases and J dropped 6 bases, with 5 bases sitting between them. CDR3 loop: CSALSGELFF. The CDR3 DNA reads TGCAGTGCCCTCTCCGGGGAGCTGTTTTTT.

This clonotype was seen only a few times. The CDR3 reads CSGTSDQETQYF. The CDR3 DNA is TGCAGCGGGACATCCGATCAAGAGACCCAGTACTTC. This sequence joins TRBV29-1 and TRBJ2-1; possible D gene TRBD1, 5 bases. The J call is doubtful: the DNA matches TRBJ2-5 better. The germline V gene has CDR1 SQVTM and CDR2 ANQGSEA. The CDR3 is made up of 12 amino acids.

CDR3 coding DNA: TGTGCCAGCAGCTTATCCGGGACAGGGTATAGAGATACGCAGTATTTT. Translating gives CASSLSGTGYRDTQYF. V usage is TRBV7-8 and J usage is TRBJ2-3; 9 bases map to TRBD1. Germline V gene lookup returns CDR1 SGHVS and CDR2 FQNEAQ. The CDR3 has 16 residues. Germline trimming cut 2 bases from V and 5 bases from J; bases unmatched to any gene: 8.

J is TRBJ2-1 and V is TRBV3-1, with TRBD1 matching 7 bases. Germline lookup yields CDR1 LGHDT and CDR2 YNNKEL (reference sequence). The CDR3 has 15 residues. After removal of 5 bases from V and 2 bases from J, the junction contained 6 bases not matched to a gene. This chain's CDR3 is CASSVYGTAYNEQFF. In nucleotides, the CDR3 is TGTGCCAGCAGCGTCTATGGGACAGCCTACAATGAGCAGTTCTTC.

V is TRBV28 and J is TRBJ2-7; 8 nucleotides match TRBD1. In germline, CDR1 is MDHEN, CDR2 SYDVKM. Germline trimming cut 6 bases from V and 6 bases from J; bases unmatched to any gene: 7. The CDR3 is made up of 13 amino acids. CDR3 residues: CASSRQGTGEQYF. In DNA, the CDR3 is TGTGCCAGCAGCAGACAGGGGACAGGCGAGCAGTACTTC.

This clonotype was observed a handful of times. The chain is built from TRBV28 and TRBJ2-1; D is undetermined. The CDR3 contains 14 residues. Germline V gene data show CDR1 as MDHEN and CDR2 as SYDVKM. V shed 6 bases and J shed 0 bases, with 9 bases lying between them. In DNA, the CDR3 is TGTGCCAGCAGAGTAAGTAGCTCCTACAATGAGCAGTTCTTC. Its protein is CASRVSSSYNEQFF.

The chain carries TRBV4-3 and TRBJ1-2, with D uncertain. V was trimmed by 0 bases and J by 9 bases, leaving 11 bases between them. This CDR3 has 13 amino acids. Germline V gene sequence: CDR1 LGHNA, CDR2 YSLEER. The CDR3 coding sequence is TGCGCCAGCAGCCAAGATTATGGGTCGAGCTACACCTTC. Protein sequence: CASSQDYGSSYTF.

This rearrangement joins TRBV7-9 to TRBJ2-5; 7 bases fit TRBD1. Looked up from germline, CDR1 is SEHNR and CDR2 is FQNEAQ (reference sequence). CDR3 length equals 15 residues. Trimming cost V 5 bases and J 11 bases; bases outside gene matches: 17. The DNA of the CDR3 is TGTGCCAGCAGCGTTTCCGGGACAGTACCTACTGAGCAGTACTTC. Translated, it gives CASSVSGTVPTEQYF.

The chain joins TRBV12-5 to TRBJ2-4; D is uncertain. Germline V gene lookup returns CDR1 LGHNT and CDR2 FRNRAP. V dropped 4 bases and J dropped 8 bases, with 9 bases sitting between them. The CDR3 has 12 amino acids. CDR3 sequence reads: CASGSPVDIQYF. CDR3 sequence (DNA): TGTGCTAGTGGTTCCCCGGTGGACATTCAGTACTTC. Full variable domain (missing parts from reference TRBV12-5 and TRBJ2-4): DARVTQTPRHKVTEMGQEVTMRCQPILGHNTVFWYRQTMMQGLELLAYFRNRAPLDDSGMPKDRFSAEMPDATLATLKIQPSEPRDSAVYFCASGSPVDIQYFGAGTRLSVL.

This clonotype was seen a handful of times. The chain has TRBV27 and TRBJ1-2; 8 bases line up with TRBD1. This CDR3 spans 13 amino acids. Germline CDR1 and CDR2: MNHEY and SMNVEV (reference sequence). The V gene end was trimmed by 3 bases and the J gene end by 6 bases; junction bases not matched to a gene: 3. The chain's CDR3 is CASSFSGQDGYTF. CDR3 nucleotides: TGTGCCAGCAGTTTCTCGGGACAGGATGGCTACACCTTC.

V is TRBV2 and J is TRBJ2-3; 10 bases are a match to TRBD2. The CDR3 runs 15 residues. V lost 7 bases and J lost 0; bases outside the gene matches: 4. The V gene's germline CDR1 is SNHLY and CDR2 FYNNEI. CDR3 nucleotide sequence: TGTGCCAGCACGGGGACTAGCGTAAGCACAGATACGCAGTATTTT. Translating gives CASTGTSVSTDTQYF.

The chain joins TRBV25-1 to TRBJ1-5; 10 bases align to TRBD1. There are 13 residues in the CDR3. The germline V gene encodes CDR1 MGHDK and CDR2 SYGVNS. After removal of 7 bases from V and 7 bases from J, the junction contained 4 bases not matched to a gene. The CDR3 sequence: CASTGTGEQPQHF. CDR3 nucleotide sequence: TGTGCCAGCACTGGGACAGGGGAGCAGCCCCAGCATTTT.

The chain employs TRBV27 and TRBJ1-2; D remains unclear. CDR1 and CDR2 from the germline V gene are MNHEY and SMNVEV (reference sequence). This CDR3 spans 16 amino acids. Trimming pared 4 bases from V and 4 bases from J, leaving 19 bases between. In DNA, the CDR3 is TGTGCCAGCAGTTCCTTAACTACAGCGGCATTCTATGGCTACACCTTC. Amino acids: CASSSLTTAAFYGYTF.

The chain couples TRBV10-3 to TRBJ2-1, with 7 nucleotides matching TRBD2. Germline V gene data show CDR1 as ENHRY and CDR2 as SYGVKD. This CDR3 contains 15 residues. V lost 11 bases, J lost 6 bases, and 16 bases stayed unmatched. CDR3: CAATRGVEIINEQFF. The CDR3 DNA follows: TGTGCCGCCACCCGGGGGGTAGAAATTATCAATGAGCAGTTCTTC.

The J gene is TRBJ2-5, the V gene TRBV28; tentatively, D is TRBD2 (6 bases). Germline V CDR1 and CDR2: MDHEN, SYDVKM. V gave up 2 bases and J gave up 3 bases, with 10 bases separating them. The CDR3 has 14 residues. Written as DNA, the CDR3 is TGTGCCAGCAGTTTAGGGGGGAGGAAAGAGACCCAGTACTTC. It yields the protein CASSLGGRKETQYF. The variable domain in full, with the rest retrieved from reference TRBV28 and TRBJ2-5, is DVKVTQSSRYLVKRTGEKVFLECVQDMDHENMFWYRQDPGLGLRLIYFSYDVKMKEKGDIPEGYSVSREKKERFSLILESASTNQTSMYLCASSLGGRKETQYFGPGTRLLVL.

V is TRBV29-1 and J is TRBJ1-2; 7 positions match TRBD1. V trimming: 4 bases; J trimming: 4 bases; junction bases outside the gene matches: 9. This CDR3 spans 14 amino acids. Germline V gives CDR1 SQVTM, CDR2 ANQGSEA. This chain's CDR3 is CSVAGWTGGYGYTF. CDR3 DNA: TGCAGCGTTGCAGGCTGGACAGGAGGCTATGGCTACACCTTC.

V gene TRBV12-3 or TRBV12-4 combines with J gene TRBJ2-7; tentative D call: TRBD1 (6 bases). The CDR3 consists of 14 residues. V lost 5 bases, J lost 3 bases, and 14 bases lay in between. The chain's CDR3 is CASSPRTAFYEQYF. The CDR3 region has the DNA TGTGCCAGCAGTCCCCGGACAGCCTTCTACGAGCAGTACTTC.

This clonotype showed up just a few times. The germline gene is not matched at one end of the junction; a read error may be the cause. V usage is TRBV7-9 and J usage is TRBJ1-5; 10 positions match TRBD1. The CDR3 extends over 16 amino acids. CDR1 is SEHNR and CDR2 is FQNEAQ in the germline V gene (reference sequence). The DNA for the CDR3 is TGTGCCAACAGCTTAGGGAGGCGGGACAGGGGTCAGCCCCAGCATTTT. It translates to CANSLGRRDRGQPQHF.

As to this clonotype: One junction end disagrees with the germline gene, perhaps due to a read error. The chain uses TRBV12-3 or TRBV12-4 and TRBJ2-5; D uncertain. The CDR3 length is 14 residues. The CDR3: CASSFSRNRETLYF. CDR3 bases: TGTGCCAGCAGTTTCTCCAGGAACCGAGAGACCCTGTACTTC.